This T cell receptor (beta chain) was captured in a study of T-cell reconstitution after alpha-beta-depleted transplantation in children. A TCRbeta library incorporating unique molecular identifiers was prepared. MiXCR, applied by TCRdb to the PCR reads, yields one record per CDR3 protein. The data contain under 85,000 distinct CDR3 sequences, around 18% of them singletons. Study outcomes and limitations: T-cell counts and diversity were attributed mostly to newly produced T cells one year after transplant.

This clonotype was recorded at least ten times. What it binds is unknown. The V segment lost 2 bases and the J segment 9 bases; nucleotides outside the gene matches: 4. This CDR3 is built from 14 residues. This receptor was taken from a male patient aged 2-9 years who had a stem cell transplant for acute lymphoblastic leukemia, so the T cells may come from the graft donor. The chain couples TRBV12-3 or TRBV12-4 to TRBJ2-4; 10 bases are shared with TRBD1. The specimen comprised PBMCs, mostly from graft donor cells, sampled 360 days after TCRalphabeta/CD19-depleted stem cell transplant. The CDR3 DNA reads as TGTGCCAGCAGTTTAACCGGGACAGGGGTCATTCAGTACTTC. It yields the protein CASSLTGTGVIQYF.